This TCR beta chain is drawn from a study of beta chain features in type 1 diabetes. Whole-study results and caveats: The question left open here concerned HLA type influencing TCRB rearrangement. In all four CD4+ subsets, TCRB CDR3 length was significantly, moderately reduced in type 1 diabetes. Sequencing used cDNA, and cells with high TCR expression could therefore be over-represented.

Germline V CDR1 and CDR2: MNHEY, SVGAGI. The V gene lost 2 bases and the J gene lost 4 bases, with 6 bases spanning the gap. The length of the CDR3 is 14 residues. Expressed TCRB transcripts were sequenced because the entire RNA isolate underwent reverse transcription. Naive, central memory and regulatory T cell samples produced a mean of around 4 million reads. This table comes from immunoSEQ multiplex PCR, and its TCRdb copy is limited to in-frame clones, with some not included. The table has a few hundred thousand clones, roughly 30% seen once. On this clone: Antigen unknown.

The chain links TRBV6-5 to TRBJ2-6; no firm D call. Sequenced material: naive CD4+ T cells from blood. The TCR originated in a man aged 18-30 years in good health. CDR3 amino acids: CASSYGSGANVLTF. DNA for the CDR3: TGTGCCAGCAGTTACGGCAGCGGGGCCAACGTCCTGACTTTC.